This TCR beta chain appears in the sequencing data of a study of CD8+ T cells in alopecia areata. Findings and caveats of the study: While patients received tofacitinib, many expanded lesional clones remained present in scalp and blood. Tofacitinib significantly brought down scalp clonality and expanded CD8+ clones among top 100. Uncertainty about whether baseline CD8+ expansion is linked to response remains, with one nonresponder.

Extracted RNA was reverse transcribed, and the resulting cDNA served as sequencing template. TCRdb keeps only in-frame clones here, not all; method: immunoSEQ multiplex PCR. The table lists some 170,000 clones, around half of them singletons. The CDR3 extends over 13 amino acids. CDR1 LGHNT and CDR2 FRNRAP come from the germline V gene. The V end lost 6 bases, the J end lost 6 bases, and 12 bases lay between the germline ends. On this clone itself: Its antigen is currently unknown.

Treatment given: oral pan-JAK inhibitor, 5-10 mg twice daily. This receptor was identified in a human donor with alopecia areata. V and J are TRBV12-5 and TRBJ2-1; D might be TRBD1 (6 bases). This specimen consisted of CD8+ T cells sorted from blood, obtained at week 24, from a patient treated with tofacitinib. For the CDR3, the DNA is TGTGCTAGTGGACAGGGTACTAGCAATGAGCAGTTCTTC. It codes for CASGQGTSNEQFF.